The 3 T cell receptor beta chains listed next were all sequenced from one sample in a study of OX40 agonist ivuxolimab in advanced cancers. The assay was immunoSEQ multiplex PCR, and TCRdb's table has in-frame clones only and misses some. The table lists 50,000 to 70,000 clones, roughly 80% of them singletons. The specimen comprised CD4+ or CD8+ T cells sorted from blood, sampled in a trial of the OX40 agonist ivuxolimab. These receptors were taken from an adult with an advanced solid tumor such as melanoma, head and neck, liver or kidney cancer.

The rearrangement links TRBV7-9 to TRBJ2-1; tentative D call: TRBD1 (6 bases). The CDR3 has 15 residues. The germline gives CDR1 SEHNR, CDR2 FQNEAQ (reference sequence). V lost 5 bases, J lost 2 bases, and 13 bases lay in between. CDR3 coding DNA: TGTGCCAGCAGCGCTACAGGGAACCCCTACAATGAGCAGTTCTTC. Translation gives CASSATGNPYNEQFF.

This sequence joins TRBV4-1 and TRBJ1-4; weak D call: TRBD1 (5 bases). V was cut by 4 bases and J by 5 bases, with 14 bases left in between. Germline CDR1 and CDR2: MGHRA and YSYEKL. The length of the CDR3 is 15 residues. The CDR3 region is CASSPPARANEKLFF. CDR3 in DNA: TGCGCCAGCAGCCCACCGGCCAGGGCGAATGAAAAACTGTTTTTT.

The CDR3 coding sequence is TGTGCCAGCTCACCACCTAGCCGATTAGATACGCAGTATTTT. Its protein product is CASSPPSRLDTQYF. This chain joins TRBV18 and TRBJ2-3; D call uncertain. V dropped 0 bases and J dropped 5 bases, with 9 bases sitting between them. The germline CDR1 and CDR2 sequences are KGHSH and LQKENI. The CDR3 runs 14 residues.